The 27 T cell receptor beta chains below were found in one sample sequenced in a study of blood T cell repertoires in COVID-19 (TCRdb year 2020). Receptors were amplified or captured by the immunoSEQ multiplex PCR assay. What TCRdb holds here is the immuneACCESS table cut down to in-frame rearrangements. Part of the clones is not present; checked against another copy, under half of the missing clones reflect an unresolved V gene, and the others are unexplained. The sample table holds about 170,000 clones, of which around 78% were seen once. The ten largest clones capture approximately 4.7% of the sample. Sequencing was done on a sample of PBMCs or T cells enriched from blood (not recorded which). These receptors were taken from a woman in her 50s who had recovered from COVID-19.

CDR3 loop: CASRAGQGHEQYV. Written as DNA, the CDR3 is TGTGCCAGCAGGGCGGGACAGGGTCACGAGCAGTACGTC. The chain combines TRBV27 with TRBJ2-7, with TRBD1 identical over 9 bases. The germline V gene has CDR1 MNHEY and CDR2 SMNVEV (reference sequence). The CDR3 is 13 amino acids. The junction had 5 bases not matched to a gene; V was cut back by 6 bases and J by 5 bases.

The V call is TRBV6-6, the J call TRBJ2-7; unclear D gene. The CDR3 runs to 12 residues. V was clipped by 5 bases and J by 1 base, with 6 bases between them. Germline V gene lookup returns CDR1 MNHNY and CDR2 SVGAGI (reference sequence). As DNA, the CDR3 is TGTGCCAGCAGTCAGAGTTCCTACGAGCAGTACGTC. It encodes CASSQSSYEQYV.

The chain uses TRBV6-5 and TRBJ1-1; D is undetermined. V was shortened by 3 bases and J by 1 base, with 6 bases between the two germline ends. The CDR3 is 13 residues long. The germline gives CDR1 MNHEY, CDR2 SVGAGI. The CDR3 loop reads CASSYGQNTEAFF. The CDR3 DNA sequence: TGTGCCAGCAGTTATGGGCAGAACACTGAAGCTTTCTTT.

The gene calls are TRBV12-3 or TRBV12-4 and TRBJ1-1; D might be TRBD1 (5 bases). V gave up 1 base and J gave up 8 bases, with 11 bases separating them. CDR3 length: 13 residues. CDR3 in amino acids: CASSLVRKGEAFF. DNA of the CDR3: TGTGCCAGCAGTTTAGTGCGAAAGGGGGAAGCTTTCTTT.

This sequence joins TRBV28 and TRBJ1-3; no definite D call. CDR3 length equals 15 residues. The V end was cut by 3 bases, the J end by 0 bases, with 9 bases between. CDR1 MDHEN and CDR2 SYDVKM come from the germline V gene. CDR3 bases: TGTGCCAGCAGTTTCCCCTCCGGCTCTGGAAACACCATATATTTT. Amino acid sequence: CASSFPSGSGNTIYF.

V usage is TRBV18 and J usage is TRBJ2-1; 11 positions agree with TRBD1. This CDR3 contains 17 residues. The germline V gene encodes CDR1 KGHSH and CDR2 LQKENI. With V trimmed by 3 bases and J by 6 bases, 10 bases remained unmatched. The CDR3 coding sequence is TGTGCCAGCTCACCTGGACAGGGGGCTGCCGGCGGCAATGAGCAGTTCTTC. Translation gives CASSPGQGAAGGNEQFF.

The J gene is TRBJ1-3, the V gene TRBV28, with TRBD1 matching 7 bases. Per germline, CDR1 MDHEN and CDR2 SYDVKM. V trimming: 7 bases; J trimming: 5 bases; junction bases outside the gene matches: 11. The CDR3 contains 15 residues. The CDR3 DNA reads as TGTGCCAGCAAACCGGGACAGACAACCAGAAACACCATATATTTT. Protein sequence: CASKPGQTTRNTIYF.

The chain links TRBV18 to TRBJ1-5; D call uncertain. The CDR3 spans 13 residues. V was cut by 2 bases and J by 6 bases, with 8 bases left in between. The germline V gene encodes CDR1 KGHSH and CDR2 LQKENI. The CDR3 region is CASSPERSQPQHF. The CDR3 nucleotides read TGTGCCAGCTCACCAGAGAGGTCTCAGCCCCAGCATTTT.

V is TRBV10-3 and J is TRBJ1-5; D gene uncertain. The germline V gene encodes CDR1 ENHRY and CDR2 SYGVKD. The length of the CDR3 is 13 residues. V lost 0 bases and J lost 11, with 11 bases in between. The CDR3 loop reads CAISESLLGAQHF. The CDR3, as DNA: TGTGCCATCAGTGAGTCTTTGCTGGGAGCCCAGCATTTT.

V is TRBV2 and J is TRBJ2-6; 11 bases are a match to TRBD1. Germline V gene lookup returns CDR1 SNHLY and CDR2 FYNNEI. This CDR3 has 21 residues. The trim removed 9 bases at V and 0 bases at J, leaving 19 bases unmatched. CDR3 bases: TGTGCCAGAATTCGACCGGGACAGGGGGACCCAACCCTCTCTGGGGCCAACGTCCTGACTTTC. It translates to CARIRPGQGDPTLSGANVLTF.

J is TRBJ2-3 and V is TRBV9, with 8 bases lining up with TRBD1. The V and J ends lost 0 bases and 3 bases, in that order; junction bases with no gene match: 3. The V gene's germline CDR1 is SGDLS and CDR2 YYNGEE. The CDR3 sequence is 15 residues long. The CDR3 protein is CASSVAGGKTDTQYF. CDR3 coding DNA: TGTGCCAGCAGCGTAGCAGGGGGCAAAACAGATACGCAGTATTTT. The entire variable domain, with the rest obtained from reference TRBV9 and TRBJ2-3, is as follows: DSGVTQTPKHLITATGQRVTLRCSPRSGDLSVYWYQQSLDQGLQFLIQYYNGEERAKGNILERFSAQQFPDLHSELNLSSLELGDSALYFCASSVAGGKTDTQYFGPGTRLTVL.

The V call is TRBV7-9, the J call TRBJ2-6, with 10 bases lining up with TRBD1. Per germline, CDR1 SEHNR and CDR2 FQNEAQ (reference sequence). Trimming cost V 5 bases and J 0 bases; bases outside gene matches: 16. The CDR3 runs to 21 residues. This CDR3 is CASSIRRQGQGLTSGANVLTF. CDR3 in DNA: TGTGCCAGCAGCATCCGACGGCAGGGACAGGGGTTAACCTCTGGGGCCAACGTCCTGACTTTC.

CDR3 sequence: CASSLAISAGETQYF. CDR3 in DNA: TGCGCCAGCAGCTTGGCCATTAGCGCCGGGGAGACCCAGTACTTC. The chain couples TRBV5-1 to TRBJ2-5, with a possible D match to TRBD2 (5 bases). This CDR3 is 15 amino acids long. With 0 bases removed from V and 5 bases from J, the gap between germline ends came to 14 bases. The V gene's germline CDR1 is SGHRS and CDR2 YFSETQ. The variable domain in full, completed from reference TRBV5-1 and TRBJ2-5, reads KAGVTQTPRYLIKTRGQQVTLSCSPISGHRSVSWYQQTPGQGLQFLFEYFSETQRNKGNFPGRFSGRQFSNSRSEMNVSTLELGDSALYLCASSLAISAGETQYFGPGTRLLVL.

This chain joins TRBV7-9 and TRBJ1-1; weak D call: TRBD1 (5 bases). Trimming removed 5 bases from V and 3 bases from J, with 13 bases in between. Germline V gene sequence: CDR1 SEHNR, CDR2 FQNEAQ (reference sequence). The CDR3 extends over 14 amino acids. The CDR3 sequence: CASSLRGGDTEAFF. CDR3 in DNA: TGTGCCAGCAGCCTTAGGGGAGGGGACACTGAAGCTTTCTTT.

The chain uses TRBV7-2 and TRBJ2-4; tentative D call: TRBD2 (5 bases). Germline CDR1 reads SGHTA; CDR2 reads FQGNSA. Trimming took off 1 base at V and 0 bases at J, with 16 bases between the two ends. This CDR3 has 18 residues. The DNA of the CDR3 is TGTGCCAGCAGCTTAGGTCTGAGGGCAGTCGTAGCCAAAAACATTCAGTACTTC. Its protein product is CASSLGLRAVVAKNIQYF.

This clone showed up just once. This chain joins TRBV30 and TRBJ2-3; possible D gene TRBD2, 6 bases. CDR3 length: 15 amino acids. Per the germline V gene, CDR1 is GTSNPN and CDR2 is SVGIG (reference sequence). V was shortened by 2 bases and J by 1 base, with 13 bases between the two germline ends. CDR3 coding DNA: TGTGCCTGGAGTCCGGGACTTTCGGGCACAGATACGCAGTATTTT. Translation: CAWSPGLSGTDTQYF.

This sequence joins TRBV24-1 and TRBJ1-2, with a possible D match to TRBD1 (6 bases). The V end was cut by 12 bases, the J end by 2 bases, with 12 bases between. This CDR3 is built from 12 residues. Germline V gene lookup returns CDR1 KGHDR and CDR2 SFDVKD. The CDR3 nucleotides are TGTGCCGCTCAGACAGGCAACTATGGCTACACCTTC. It encodes CAAQTGNYGYTF.

This chain joins TRBV6-1 and TRBJ1-4; D gene ambiguous. V lost 0 bases and J lost 5, with 10 bases in between. Germline assignment: CDR1 MNHNS and CDR2 SASEGT. The CDR3 covers 15 residues. The CDR3 DNA sequence: TGTGCCAGCAGTGAAGCCCCTCCCAGAAATGAAAAACTGTTTTTT. Its translation is CASSEAPPRNEKLFF.

The V and J genes are TRBV19 and TRBJ1-1, with a weak D call TRBD1 (6 bases). The CDR3 length is 15 residues. Germline CDR1 LNHDA, CDR2 SQIVND (reference sequence). V lost 10 bases and J lost 0, with 18 bases in between. CDR3 amino acids: CATSRQGTMNTEAFF. The CDR3 DNA reads as TGTGCCACCTCCCGCCAGGGGACTATGAACACTGAAGCTTTCTTT. Filled out from reference TRBV19 and TRBJ1-1, the complete variable domain reads DGGITQSPKYLFRKEGQNVTLSCEQNLNHDAMYWYRQDPGQGLRLIYYSQIVNDFQKGDIAEGYSVSREKKESFPLTVTSAQKNPTAFYLCATSRQGTMNTEAFFGQGTRLTVV.

This chain links TRBV27 with TRBJ1-4; D might be TRBD1 (5 bases). This CDR3 spans 15 amino acids. Germline-derived CDR1 and CDR2 are MNHEY and SMNVEV (reference sequence). The germline V and J ends were trimmed by 6 bases and 5 bases, with 16 bases remaining between them. As DNA, the CDR3 is TGTGCCAGCAGGGGGGGTTGGGGGAGAAATGAAAAACTGTTTTTT. Translated, it gives CASRGGWGRNEKLFF.

The chain has TRBV28 and TRBJ1-1; tentative D call: TRBD1 (6 bases). V lost 2 bases and J lost 6, with 16 bases in between. Germline CDR1 MDHEN, CDR2 SYDVKM. The CDR3 is 15 residues long. Here the CDR3 reads CASSLPGTLSAEAFF. The CDR3 DNA is TGTGCCAGCAGTTTACCTGGGACACTCTCCGCTGAAGCTTTCTTT.

V is TRBV6-5 and J is TRBJ1-2, with a possible D match to TRBD1 (5 bases). Germline V gene lookup returns CDR1 MNHEY and CDR2 SVGAGI. This CDR3 spans 16 amino acids. Trimming removed 2 bases from V and 3 bases from J, with 16 bases in between. For the CDR3, the DNA is TGTGCCAGCAGTTACGGGGCACCCATTTCGGACTATGGCTACACCTTC. It translates to CASSYGAPISDYGYTF.

This sequence joins TRBV12-3 or TRBV12-4 and TRBJ2-7; 9 bases align to TRBD2. The CDR3 totals 13 residues. Trimming took 5 bases from V and 6 from J; bases not matched to a gene: 5. The CDR3 sequence is CASSPGLALEQYV. The DNA of the CDR3 is TGTGCCAGCAGTCCGGGACTAGCACTCGAGCAGTACGTC.

This chain joins TRBV27 and TRBJ2-2; 9 bases match TRBD1. The CDR3 loop spans 16 amino acids. Germline values: CDR1 MNHEY, CDR2 SMNVEV (reference sequence). V was pared by 2 bases and J by 4 bases, with 5 bases of the junction left unmatched. The CDR3 region has the DNA TGTGCCAGCAGTTTACCCCGACAGGGGGGCACCGGGGAGCTGTTTTTT. Translating gives CASSLPRQGGTGELFF.

This chain connects TRBV4-1 to TRBJ1-1; tentatively, D is TRBD1 (6 bases). V lost 1 base to trimming and J lost 4 bases, with 13 bases between them. Germline V gene sequence: CDR1 MGHRA, CDR2 YSYEKL. The CDR3 runs to 15 residues. This chain's CDR3 is CASSQGWGGTTEAFF. The CDR3 DNA follows: TGCGCCAGCAGCCAAGGCTGGGGGGGCACCACTGAAGCTTTCTTT.

The chain carries TRBV2 and TRBJ1-5, with TRBD1 matching 8 bases. With V trimmed by 6 bases and J by 8 bases, 6 bases remained unmatched. The CDR3 is 13 residues long. Germline V gene sequence: CDR1 SNHLY, CDR2 FYNNEI. CDR3 in amino acids: CASRKDRGEPQHF. As DNA, the CDR3 is TGTGCCAGCAGGAAAGACAGGGGCGAGCCCCAGCATTTT.

V gene TRBV5-8 combines with J gene TRBJ1-1; TRBD1 agrees at 9 bases. The CDR3 runs to 14 residues. The trim removed 4 bases at V and 6 bases at J, leaving 7 bases unmatched. Germline V gives CDR1 SGHTS, CDR2 YDEGEE. The CDR3 reads CASSAGDRDPEAFF. The CDR3 nucleotides are TGTGCCAGCAGCGCAGGGGACAGGGATCCTGAAGCTTTCTTT.